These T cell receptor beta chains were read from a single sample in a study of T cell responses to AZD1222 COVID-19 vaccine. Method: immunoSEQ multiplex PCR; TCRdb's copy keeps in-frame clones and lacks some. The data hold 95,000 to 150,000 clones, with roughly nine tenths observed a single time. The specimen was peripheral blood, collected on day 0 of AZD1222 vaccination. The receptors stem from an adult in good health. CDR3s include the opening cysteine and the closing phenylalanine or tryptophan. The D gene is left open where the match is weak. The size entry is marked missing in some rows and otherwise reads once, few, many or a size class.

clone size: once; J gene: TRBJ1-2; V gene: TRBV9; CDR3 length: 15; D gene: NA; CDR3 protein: CASSVASRGNYGYTF; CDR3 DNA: TGTGCCAGCAGCGTAGCTAGCAGGGGCAACTATGGCTACACCTTC
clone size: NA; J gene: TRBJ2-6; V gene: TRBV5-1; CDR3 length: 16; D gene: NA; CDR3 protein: CASSLGPSSGANVLTF; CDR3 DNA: TGCGCCAGCAGCCTGGGTCCATCCTCTGGGGCCAACGTCCTGACTTTC
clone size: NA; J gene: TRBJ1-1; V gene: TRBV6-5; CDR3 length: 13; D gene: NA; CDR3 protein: CASSSLSLAEAFF; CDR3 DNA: TGTGCCAGCAGTTCCCTTAGCTTGGCTGAAGCTTTCTTT
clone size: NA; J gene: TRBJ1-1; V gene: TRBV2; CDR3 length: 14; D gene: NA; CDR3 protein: CATNPGWKDTEAFF; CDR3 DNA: TGTGCCACCAACCCAGGGTGGAAGGACACTGAAGCTTTCTTT
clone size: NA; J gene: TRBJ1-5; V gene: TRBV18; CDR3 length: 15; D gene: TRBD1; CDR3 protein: CASSPTGGEGQPQHF; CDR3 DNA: TGTGCCAGCTCACCGACAGGGGGTGAAGGCCAGCCCCAGCATTTT
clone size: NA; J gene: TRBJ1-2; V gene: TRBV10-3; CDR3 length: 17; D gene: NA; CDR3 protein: CAISETREGGFRYGYTF; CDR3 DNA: TGTGCCATCAGTGAGACCCGAGAAGGGGGGTTTCGGTATGGCTACACCTTC
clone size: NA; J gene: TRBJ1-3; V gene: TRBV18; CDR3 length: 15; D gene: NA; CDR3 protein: CASSPGWVGGNTIYF; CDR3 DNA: TGTGCCAGCTCACCGGGTTGGGTAGGAGGAAACACCATATATTTT
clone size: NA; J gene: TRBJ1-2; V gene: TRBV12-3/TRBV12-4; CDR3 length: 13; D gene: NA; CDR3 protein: CASSRVGNYGYTF; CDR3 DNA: TGTGCCAGCAGCCGGGTTGGTAACTATGGCTACACCTTC
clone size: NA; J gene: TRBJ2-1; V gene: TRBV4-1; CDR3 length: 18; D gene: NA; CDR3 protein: CASSHRLIQGFSYNEQFF; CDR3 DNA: TGCGCCAGCAGCCACCGTCTAATACAGGGTTTCTCCTACAATGAGCAGTTCTTC
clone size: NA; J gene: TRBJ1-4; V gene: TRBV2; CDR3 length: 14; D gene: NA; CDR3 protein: CASSETWGGEKLFF; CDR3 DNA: TGTGCCAGCAGTGAAACGTGGGGGGGTGAAAAACTGTTTTTT
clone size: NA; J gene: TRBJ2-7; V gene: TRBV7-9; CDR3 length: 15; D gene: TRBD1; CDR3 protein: CASSPITGGPYEQYF; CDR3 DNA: TGTGCCAGCAGCCCTATCACAGGGGGCCCCTACGAGCAGTACTTC
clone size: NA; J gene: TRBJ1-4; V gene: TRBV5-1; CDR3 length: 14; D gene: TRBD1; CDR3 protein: CASSRGQLNEKLFF; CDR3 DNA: TGCGCCAGCAGCAGGGGACAGCTGAATGAAAAACTGTTTTTT
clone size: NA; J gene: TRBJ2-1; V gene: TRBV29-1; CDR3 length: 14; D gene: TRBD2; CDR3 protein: CSVSGGGIYNEQFF; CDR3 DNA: TGCAGCGTTTCTGGCGGGGGTATATACAATGAGCAGTTCTTC
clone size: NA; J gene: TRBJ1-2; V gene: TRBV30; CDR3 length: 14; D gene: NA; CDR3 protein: CAWSDTDSALPYTF; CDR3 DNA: TGTGCCTGGAGTGATACGGATTCGGCTTTACCCTACACCTTC
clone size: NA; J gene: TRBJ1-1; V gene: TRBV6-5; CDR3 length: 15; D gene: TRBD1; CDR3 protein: CASRVDRGLNTEAFF; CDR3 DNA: TGTGCCAGCAGGGTAGACAGGGGCCTTAACACTGAAGCTTTCTTT
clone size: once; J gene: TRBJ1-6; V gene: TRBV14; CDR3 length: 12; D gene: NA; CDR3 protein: CASSQEASPLHF; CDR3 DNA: TGTGCCAGCAGCCAAGAAGCCTCACCCCTCCACTTT
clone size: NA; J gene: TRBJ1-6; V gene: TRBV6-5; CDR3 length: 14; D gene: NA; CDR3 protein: CASSSTGPPSPLHF; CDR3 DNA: TGTGCCAGCAGTTCGACAGGCCCCCCTTCACCCCTCCACTTT
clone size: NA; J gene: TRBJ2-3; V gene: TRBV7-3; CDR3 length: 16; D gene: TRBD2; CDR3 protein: CASSYSGTSGTDTQYF; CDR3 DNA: TGTGCCAGCAGCTATTCCGGGACTAGCGGCACAGATACGCAGTATTTT
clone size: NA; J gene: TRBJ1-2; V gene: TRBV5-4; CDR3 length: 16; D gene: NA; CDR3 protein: CASSLATGGNYYGYTF; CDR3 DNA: TGTGCCAGCAGCCTTGCAACCGGGGGAAATTATTATGGCTACACCTTC
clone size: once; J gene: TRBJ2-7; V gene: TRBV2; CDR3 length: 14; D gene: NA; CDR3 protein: CASSEGQGNYEQYF; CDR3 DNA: TGTGCCAGCAGTGAAGGCCAGGGCAACTACGAGCAGTACTTC
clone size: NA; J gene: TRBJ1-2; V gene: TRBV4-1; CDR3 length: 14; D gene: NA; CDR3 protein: CASSQVQAPYGYTF; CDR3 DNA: TGCGCCAGCAGCCAAGTACAGGCCCCTTATGGCTACACCTTC
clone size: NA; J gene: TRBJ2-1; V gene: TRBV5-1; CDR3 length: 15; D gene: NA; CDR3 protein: CASSLSQGSPNEQFF; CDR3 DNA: TGCGCCAGCAGCTTGTCACAGGGAAGCCCCAATGAGCAGTTCTTC
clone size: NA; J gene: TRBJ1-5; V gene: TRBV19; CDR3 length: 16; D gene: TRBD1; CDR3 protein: CASSTSRGGMNQPQHF; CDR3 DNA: TGTGCCAGTAGTACTTCCAGGGGGGGGATGAATCAGCCCCAGCATTTT
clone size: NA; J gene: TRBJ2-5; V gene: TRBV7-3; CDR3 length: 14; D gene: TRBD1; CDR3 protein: CASSRDREQETQYF; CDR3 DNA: TGTGCCAGCAGCAGGGACAGGGAACAAGAGACCCAGTACTTC